This TCR beta chain was found in a study of blood T cell repertoires in COVID-19. About the research overall: Sites in the United States, Italy and Spain provided acute and convalescent COVID-19 samples.

The protocol was immunoSEQ multiplex PCR, while the TCRdb copy is restricted to in-frame clones and leaves out a portion. In the table there are 130,000 to 150,000 clones, approximately 89% of which are singletons. The germline V and J ends were trimmed by 3 bases and 4 bases, with 12 bases remaining between them. The CDR3 length is 14 residues. CDR1 MNHEY and CDR2 SVGEGT come from the germline V gene. The TCR was taken from a human donor in a cohort sampled during active COVID-19. The sequenced material came from peripheral blood. The chain carries TRBV6-2 or TRBV6-3 and TRBJ1-1; the D gene is possibly TRBD1 (5 bases). Written as DNA, the CDR3 is TGTGCCAGCAGTTATTTGCGGGGGGGCACTGAAGCTTTCTTT. Protein sequence: CASSYLRGGTEAFF.